This T cell receptor (beta chain) was captured by sequencing in a study of immune evolution from preneoplasia to lung adenocarcinoma. Each case's diagnosis was confirmed by two pathologists on H&E. This clone was detected only once. The assay was immunoSEQ multiplex PCR, and TCRdb's table has in-frame clones only and misses some. The sample carries some 11,000 clones, 76% recorded once. The CDR3 is made up of 13 amino acids. V shed 5 bases and J shed 11 bases, with 16 bases lying between them. CDR1 and CDR2 (germline): MNHEY, SVGAGI. This clonotype originated in a person aged 60 to 70 with lung adenocarcinoma. Some clones in this sample may be carry-over from other donors' samples. The chain recombines TRBV6-5 with TRBJ1-5, with D possibly TRBD1 on 5 matching bases. Sequenced material: FFPE normal lung tissue adjacent to the tumor. The CDR3 bases are TGTGCCAGCAGTCAGACGGGGCAAAGGGCCCAGCATTTT. Amino acid sequence: CASSQTGQRAQHF.